The 12 T cell receptor beta chains given below trace back to one sample, sequenced in a study of T-cell reconstitution after alpha-beta-depleted transplantation in children. Construction of the TCRbeta library involved unique molecular identifiers. MiXCR, run by TCRdb on the PCR reads, gives a single entry per CDR3 protein. The sample consists of approximately 980,000 distinct CDR3 sequences, roughly 31% of them appearing once. The sequences come from PBMCs, mostly from graft donor cells, collected 360 days after TCRalphabeta/CD19-depleted stem cell transplant. The receptors were sampled from a boy younger than two who had a stem cell transplant for SCID, so the T cells may come from the graft donor.

This chain connects TRBV20-1 to TRBJ2-3; D is unclear. Looked up from germline, CDR1 is DFQATT and CDR2 is SNEGSKA (reference sequence). The CDR3 is made up of 14 amino acids. V dropped 5 bases and J dropped 0 bases, with 12 bases sitting between them. CDR3 in amino acids: CSALRGPSTDTQYF. CDR3 DNA sequence: TGCAGTGCTTTGCGAGGACCTAGCACAGATACGCAGTATTTT.

The chain joins TRBV20-1 to TRBJ1-5; TRBD1 might be the D (5 bases). V lost 3 bases to trimming and J lost 6 bases, with 18 bases between them. This CDR3 is 15 amino acids long. Germline lookup yields CDR1 DFQATT and CDR2 SNEGSKA (reference sequence). The CDR3 region is CSASQGVSIGQPQHF. The DNA of the CDR3 is TGCAGTGCTAGCCAGGGAGTTTCGATCGGTCAGCCCCAGCATTTT.

This clonotype has just a few counts. The J gene is TRBJ1-5, the V gene TRBV4-2; tentatively, D is TRBD1 (5 bases). In germline, CDR1 is LGHNA, CDR2 YNFKEQ. The CDR3 loop spans 19 amino acids. The V and J ends lost 5 bases and 1 base respectively, with 24 bases between them. The CDR3 DNA sequence: TGTGCCAGCAGCGACCGATATTCCCCGGGACTCGAGAGCAATCAGCCCCAGCATTTT. Encoded protein: CASSDRYSPGLESNQPQHF.

In DNA, the CDR3 is TGTGCCAGCAGCTTACACAGTAACCAGTATGGCTACACCTTC. Translated, it gives CASSLHSNQYGYTF. This chain connects TRBV9 to TRBJ1-2; D gene uncertain. Deletions cut 4 bases from V and 5 bases from J, with 15 bases between. In germline, CDR1 is SGDLS, CDR2 YYNGEE. The CDR3 contains 14 residues.

This clonotype was observed a few times. The chain employs TRBV10-1 and TRBJ2-2, with 9 bases aligning to TRBD1. Germline lookup yields CDR1 WNHNN and CDR2 SYGVQD (reference sequence). V lost 8 bases and J lost 7; bases outside the gene matches: 11. This CDR3 is built from 15 residues. CDR3 protein: CASPPGTGRGGELFF. For the CDR3, the DNA is TGCGCCAGCCCTCCAGGGACAGGGCGGGGCGGGGAGCTGTTTTTT.

The chain combines TRBV7-8 with TRBJ2-7; D unclear. The CDR3 has 14 residues. The V gene's germline CDR1 is SGHVS and CDR2 FQNEAQ. V lost 5 bases and J 4 bases, leaving 15 bases between the germline ends. The CDR3 spells CASSLIVDRYEQYF. CDR3 coding DNA: TGTGCCAGCAGCCTAATCGTGGATCGATACGAGCAGTACTTC.

The chain combines TRBV4-2 with TRBJ1-2; 12 positions match TRBD1. CDR1 LGHNA and CDR2 YNFKEQ come from the germline V gene. The ends lost 4 bases at V and 4 bases at J; junction bases unmatched: 4. The CDR3 loop spans 15 amino acids. The CDR3 DNA is TGTGCCAGCAGCCTCCCGGGACAGGGGGCCTATGGCTACACCTTC. As protein: CASSLPGQGAYGYTF.

The V and J genes are TRBV10-3 and TRBJ1-5, with TRBD1 as a possible D gene (5 bases). The CDR3 loop spans 14 amino acids. The germline V gene has CDR1 ENHRY and CDR2 SYGVKD. Deletions cut 2 bases from V and 5 bases from J, with 10 bases between. The CDR3 protein is CAISERDRDQPQHF. The CDR3 DNA reads TGTGCCATCAGTGAGCGGGACCGCGATCAGCCCCAGCATTTT.

The CDR3 DNA reads TGTGCCAGCAGTGATGTGGGCATTCACGGGGAAGGCCTCACAGATACGCAGTATTTT. Translating gives CASSDVGIHGEGLTDTQYF. The rearrangement links TRBV2 to TRBJ2-3, with D possibly TRBD2 on 5 matching bases. Looked up from germline, CDR1 is SNHLY and CDR2 is FYNNEI. V shed 3 bases and J shed 2 bases, with 24 bases lying between them. The CDR3 is made up of 19 amino acids.

This chain uses TRBV7-2 with TRBJ2-1, with 8 bases fitting TRBD1. Looked up from germline, CDR1 is SGHTA and CDR2 is FQGNSA. The CDR3 contains 13 residues. V trimming: 5 bases; J trimming: 9 bases; junction bases outside the gene matches: 6. CDR3 sequence (DNA): TGTGCCAGCAGCACGGACAGGGTAGGTGAGCAGTTCTTC. This translates into CASSTDRVGEQFF.

The chain is built from TRBV5-1 and TRBJ2-3; no clear D. The V gene's germline CDR1 is SGHRS and CDR2 YFSETQ. The CDR3 is 15 amino acids. Trimming pared 2 bases from V and 7 bases from J, leaving 17 bases between. CDR3: CASSFRSDPENTQYF. For the CDR3, the DNA is TGCGCCAGCAGCTTCAGATCGGACCCAGAAAATACGCAGTATTTT.

The rearrangement joins TRBV2 to TRBJ2-7; the match to TRBD1 covers 8 bases. The CDR3 is 13 residues long. CDR1 and CDR2 (germline): SNHLY, FYNNEI. After removal of 4 bases from V and 4 bases from J, the junction contained 3 bases not matched to a gene. The CDR3 nucleotides are TGTGCCAGCAGTGGACAGGGGCGGTACGAGCAGTACTTC. The encoded protein is CASSGQGRYEQYF.